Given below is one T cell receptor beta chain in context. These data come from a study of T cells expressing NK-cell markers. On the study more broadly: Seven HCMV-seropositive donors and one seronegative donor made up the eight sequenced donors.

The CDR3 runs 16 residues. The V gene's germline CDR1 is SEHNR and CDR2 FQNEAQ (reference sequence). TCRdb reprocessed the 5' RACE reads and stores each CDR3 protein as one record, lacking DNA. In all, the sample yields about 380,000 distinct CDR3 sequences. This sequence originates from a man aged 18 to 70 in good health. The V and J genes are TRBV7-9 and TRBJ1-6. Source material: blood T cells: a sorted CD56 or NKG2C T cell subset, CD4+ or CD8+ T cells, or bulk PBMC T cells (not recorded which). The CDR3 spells CASSLLPGTYNSPLHF.